Below, one TCR beta chain is given with its context. These data originate in a study of blood T cell repertoires in COVID-19. Study summary: From the United States, Italy and Spain came samples of acute and convalescent COVID-19. Sources were T cells, B-cell-depleted T cells, or PBMCs; the material itself was cDNA or gDNA.

The V and J ends lost 0 bases and 6 bases, in that order; junction bases with no gene match: 5. This CDR3 has 15 amino acids. Germline CDR1 reads SGDLS; CDR2 reads YYNGEE. Source study methods: Reference gene primer amplification gave nucleated cell count estimates. TCRdb's copy holds only in-frame clones and misses some; the assay was immunoSEQ multiplex PCR. Clonal size and the V and J genes are those of that table, whereas D and trimming came from the DNA. Of 250,000 to 300,000 clones listed, approximately 86% are singletons. Seattle's enrolled individuals joined amid active infection and were then monitored longitudinally.

Material for sequencing was peripheral blood. V and J are TRBV9 and TRBJ2-1, with 8 bases lining up with TRBD1. This TCR derives from a woman in her seventies with COVID-19, enrolled during active disease. The CDR3 spells CASSVDGQGFNEQFF. In DNA form, the CDR3 reads TGTGCCAGCAGCGTAGACGGACAGGGTTTCAATGAGCAGTTCTTC.